The rows below give T cell receptor beta chains drawn from one sample of a study of CD8 T cells in ankylosing spondylitis. TCRdb analysed the 5' RACE reads with MiXCR anew, one entry per CDR3 protein. Of around 480,000 distinct CDR3 sequences listed, about 15% are singletons. Sequenced material: blood, either unsorted or a sorted T cell fraction (not recorded which). These receptors came from a male donor with ankylosing spondylitis. Both conserved end residues are part of each CDR3. Size is stated for part of the rows, as once, few or many counts, or as a class when the clone is expanded.

size,J,length,V,CDR3
.,TRBJ2-5,15,TRBV5-1,CASSFDPSGTGTQYF
many,TRBJ1-2,13,TRBV12-3/TRBV12-4,CASRRQGAGGYTF
few,TRBJ2-2,17,TRBV28,CASTTADAIGNTGELFF
.,TRBJ2-4,13,TRBV19,CASSPGLVQIQYF
few,TRBJ2-1,16,TRBV5-1,CASRNPGLAGGNEQFF
.,TRBJ1-1,14,TRBV30,CAWSVRGSNTEAFF
few,TRBJ2-5,18,TRBV5-1,CASSLDIGSVKYQETQYF
.,TRBJ2-1,17,TRBV6-1,CASSTPPGTGAGNEQFF
.,TRBJ1-6,14,TRBV15,CATSRVQGNSPLHF
.,TRBJ1-1,16,TRBV6-5,CASSSGVKGQSTEAFF
few,TRBJ2-3,16,TRBV15,CATSSLTSGRTDTQYF
few,TRBJ2-4,17,TRBV3-1,CASSRSTGTLAKNIQYF
.,TRBJ2-1,15,TRBV7-2,CASSLSLAGGDEQFF
.,TRBJ2-5,15,TRBV18,CASSPPPSGEGTQYF
.,TRBJ2-7,16,TRBV12-3/TRBV12-4,CASSSGLAGVRYEQYF
few,TRBJ2-1,14,TRBV20-1,CSAETLRDSNEQFF
few,TRBJ1-4,20,TRBV2,CASSEGHRDRGFSTNEKLFF
few,TRBJ1-2,14,TRBV3-1,CASSQASDTSGYTF
few,TRBJ1-2,15,TRBV25-1,CASSESGRSGFGYTF
few,TRBJ1-1,11,TRBV20-1,CSARGQGDAFF
few,TRBJ1-4,14,TRBV7-8,CASSLGKGNEKLFF
few,TRBJ2-3,15,TRBV9,CASSDVLGGTDTQYF
few,TRBJ2-2,14,TRBV20-1,CSARAGVGTGELFF
.,TRBJ2-3,15,TRBV18,CASSPKLTSADTQYF
.,TRBJ1-1,14,TRBV10-3,CAISTQGPNTEAFF
few,TRBJ1-1,13,TRBV7-9,CASSPVTGSEAFF
few,TRBJ2-5,14,TRBV20-1,CSAVSTGGGETQYF
.,TRBJ1-4,14,TRBV12-3/TRBV12-4,CASTLGAVNEKLFF
.,TRBJ2-2,17,TRBV18,CASSPTRLPTNTGELFF
few,TRBJ1-1,14,TRBV5-1,CASRQGPVNTEAFF
few,TRBJ1-5,12,TRBV27,CASSSPLGPQHF
few,TRBJ1-1,14,TRBV2,CASIFNRGDTEAFF
few,TRBJ2-7,12,TRBV2,CASMNQGAVQYF
many,TRBJ2-2,14,TRBV7-8,CASSKVERGGELFF
few,TRBJ1-1,14,TRBV29-1,CSVFHGGMNTEAFF
few,TRBJ2-7,13,TRBV3-1,CASSLSWGSEQYF
.,TRBJ1-3,12,TRBV12-3/TRBV12-4,CASSRSGNTIYF
.,TRBJ1-1,15,TRBV12-3/TRBV12-4,CASTTDRVRNTEAFF
.,TRBJ2-7,14,TRBV25-1,CASSESGSLHEQYF
few,TRBJ2-3,17,TRBV9,CASSERAGGISTDTQYF
.,TRBJ2-2,16,TRBV7-2,CASSLGDGPSTGELFF
.,TRBJ2-1,15,TRBV5-5,CASSYRQGDYNEQFF